The TCR beta chain described here comes from a study of T cells in Graves' hyperthyroidism and ophthalmopathy. CDR1 is MGHRA, CDR2 YSYEKL, per germline. The junction had 7 bases not matched to a gene; V was cut back by 1 base and J by 4 bases. This CDR3 contains 16 residues. RNA transcripts served as the template for amplifying TCR beta CDR3 regions. During a first-round RT-PCR of the TCR CDR3, the HTBI primer set was used. MiXCR, run by TCRdb on the multiplex PCR reads, gives a single entry per CDR3 protein. The data show a few hundred thousand distinct CDR3 sequences, with approximately 13% seen just once and around 32% held by the top ten.

The gene calls are TRBV4-1 and TRBJ2-5; 9 bases map to TRBD1. The clonotype originates from a woman aged 40-49 years with Graves' ophthalmopathy. Sequencing was done on a sample of blood. CDR3: CASSQGQGGGGETQYF. The CDR3 DNA follows: TGCGCCAGCAGCCAAGGACAGGGGGGGGGGGGAGAGACCCAGTACTTC.